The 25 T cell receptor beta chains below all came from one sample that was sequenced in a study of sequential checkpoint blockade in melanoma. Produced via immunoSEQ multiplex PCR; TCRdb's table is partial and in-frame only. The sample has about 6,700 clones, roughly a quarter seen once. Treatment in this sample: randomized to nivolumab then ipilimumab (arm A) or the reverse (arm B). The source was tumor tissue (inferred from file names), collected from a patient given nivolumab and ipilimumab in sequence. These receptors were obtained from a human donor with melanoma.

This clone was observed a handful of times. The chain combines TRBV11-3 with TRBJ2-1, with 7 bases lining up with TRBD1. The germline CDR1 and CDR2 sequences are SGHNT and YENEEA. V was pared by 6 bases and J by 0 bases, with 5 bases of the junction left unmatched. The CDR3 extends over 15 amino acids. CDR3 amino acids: CASRTDRDSYNEQFF. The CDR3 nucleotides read TGTGCCAGCAGGACTGACAGGGACTCCTACAATGAGCAGTTCTTC.

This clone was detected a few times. The CDR3 bases are TGTGCCAGTAGGCGCCGGAACACCATATATTTT. The encoded protein is CASRRRNTIYF. This chain joins TRBV19 and TRBJ1-3; D remains ambiguous. CDR1 and CDR2 (germline): LNHDA, SQIVND (reference sequence). The CDR3 consists of 11 residues. Trimming left V 6 bases short and J 7 bases short, with 7 bases between.

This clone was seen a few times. This CDR3 reads CASSAHLRQLNTEAFF. The DNA of the CDR3 is TGTGCCAGCAGCGCACACCTTCGACAGCTGAACACTGAAGCTTTCTTT. The chain combines TRBV11-3 with TRBJ1-1; TRBD1 might be the D (5 bases). The CDR3 is 16 amino acids. Germline V CDR1 and CDR2: SGHNT, YENEEA. V lost 5 bases to trimming and J lost 0 bases, with 16 bases between them. Together with reference TRBV11-3 and TRBJ1-1, the CDR3 gives the full variable domain: EAGVVQSPRYKIIEKKQPVAFWCNPISGHNTLYWYLQNLGQGPELLIRYENEEAVDDSQLPKDRFSAERLKGVDSTLKIQPAELGDSAVYLCASSAHLRQLNTEAFFGQGTRLTVV.

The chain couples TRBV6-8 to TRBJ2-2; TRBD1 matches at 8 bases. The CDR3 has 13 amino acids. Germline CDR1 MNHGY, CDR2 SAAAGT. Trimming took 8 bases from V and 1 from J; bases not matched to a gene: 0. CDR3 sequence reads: CASDRGNTGELFF. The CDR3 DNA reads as TGTGCCAGCGACAGGGGGAACACCGGGGAGCTGTTTTTT.

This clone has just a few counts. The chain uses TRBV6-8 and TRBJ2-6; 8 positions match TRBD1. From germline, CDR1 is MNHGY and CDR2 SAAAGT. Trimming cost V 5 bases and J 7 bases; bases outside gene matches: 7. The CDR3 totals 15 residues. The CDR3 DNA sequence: TGTGCCAGCAGTCCCCGGACAGGGCAAGCCAACGTCCTGACTTTC. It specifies CASSPRTGQANVLTF.

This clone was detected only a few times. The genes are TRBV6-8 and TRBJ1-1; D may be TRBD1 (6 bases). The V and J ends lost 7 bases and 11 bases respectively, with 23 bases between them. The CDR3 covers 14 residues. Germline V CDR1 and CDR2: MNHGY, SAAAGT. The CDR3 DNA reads TGTGCCAGCACCCTCCAGCGGACAGTGGAAGGCGCTTTCTTT. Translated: CASTLQRTVEGAFF.

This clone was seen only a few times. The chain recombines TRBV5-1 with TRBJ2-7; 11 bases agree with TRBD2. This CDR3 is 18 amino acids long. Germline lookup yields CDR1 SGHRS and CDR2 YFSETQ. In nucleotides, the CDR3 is TGCGCCAGCAGCTTTCTATTAGCGGGAGGGCTGTCCCCAAGTTCAGTACACGTC. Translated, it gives CASSFLLAGGLSPSSVHV.

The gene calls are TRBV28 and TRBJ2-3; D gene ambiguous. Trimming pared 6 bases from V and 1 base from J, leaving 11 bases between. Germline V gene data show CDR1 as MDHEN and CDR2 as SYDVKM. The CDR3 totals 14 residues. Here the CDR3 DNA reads TGTGCCAGCAGCCCCAGCGACCGCACAGATACGCAGTATTTT. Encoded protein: CASSPSDRTDTQYF.

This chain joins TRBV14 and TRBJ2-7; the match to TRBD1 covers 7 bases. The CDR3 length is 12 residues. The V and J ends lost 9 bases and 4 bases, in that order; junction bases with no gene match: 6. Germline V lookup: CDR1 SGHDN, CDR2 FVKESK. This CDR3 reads CASSGRGYEQYV. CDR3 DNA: TGTGCCAGTTCTGGCAGGGGGTACGAGCAGTACGTC.

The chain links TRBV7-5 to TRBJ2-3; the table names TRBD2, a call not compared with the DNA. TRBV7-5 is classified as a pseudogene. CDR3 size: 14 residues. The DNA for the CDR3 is TGTGCCAGCATGCTAGCGGGAAACACAGATACGCAGTATTTT. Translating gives CASMLAGNTDTQYF.

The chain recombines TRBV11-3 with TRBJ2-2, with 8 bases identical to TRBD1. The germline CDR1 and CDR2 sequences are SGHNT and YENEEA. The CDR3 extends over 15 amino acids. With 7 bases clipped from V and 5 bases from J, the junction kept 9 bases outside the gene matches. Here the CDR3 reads CASNPGQGATGELFF. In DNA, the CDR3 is TGTGCCAGCAACCCAGGGCAGGGGGCGACCGGGGAGCTGTTTTTT.

The CDR3 bases are TGCGCCAGCAGTAAGCGGGGTCCGGCTAAAGATACGCAGTATTTT. Translated, it gives CASSKRGPAKDTQYF. V gene TRBV10-2 combines with J gene TRBJ2-3; 7 nucleotides line up with TRBD2. This CDR3 contains 15 residues. V lost 5 bases and J lost 5; bases outside the gene matches: 10. Germline loops: CDR1 WSHSY, CDR2 SAAADI.

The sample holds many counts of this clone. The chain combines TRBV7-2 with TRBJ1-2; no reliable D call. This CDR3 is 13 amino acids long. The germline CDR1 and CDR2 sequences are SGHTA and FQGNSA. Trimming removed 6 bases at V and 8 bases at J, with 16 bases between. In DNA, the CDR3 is TGTGCCAGCAGTCCGGACGGCGAACGGGGCTACACCTTC. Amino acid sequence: CASSPDGERGYTF. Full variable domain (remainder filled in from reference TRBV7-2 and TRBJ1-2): GAGVSQSPSNKVTEKGKDVELRCDPISGHTALYWYRQSLGQGLEFLIYFQGNSAPDKSGLPSDRFSAERTGGSVSTLTIQRTQQEDSAVYLCASSPDGERGYTFGSGTRLTVV.

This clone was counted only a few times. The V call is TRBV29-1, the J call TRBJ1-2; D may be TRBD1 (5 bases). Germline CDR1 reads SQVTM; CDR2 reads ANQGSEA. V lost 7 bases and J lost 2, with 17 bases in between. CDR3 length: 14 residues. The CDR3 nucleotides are TGCAGCGCAACGGAATCCAGGGAAAACTATGGCTACACCTTC. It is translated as CSATESRENYGYTF.

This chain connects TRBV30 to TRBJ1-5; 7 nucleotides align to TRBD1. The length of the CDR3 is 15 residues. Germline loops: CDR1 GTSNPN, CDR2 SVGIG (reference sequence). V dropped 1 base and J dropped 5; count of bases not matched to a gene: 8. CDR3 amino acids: CAWSGQGSGYQPQHF. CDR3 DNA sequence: TGTGCCTGGAGTGGACAGGGATCGGGGTATCAGCCCCAGCATTTT.

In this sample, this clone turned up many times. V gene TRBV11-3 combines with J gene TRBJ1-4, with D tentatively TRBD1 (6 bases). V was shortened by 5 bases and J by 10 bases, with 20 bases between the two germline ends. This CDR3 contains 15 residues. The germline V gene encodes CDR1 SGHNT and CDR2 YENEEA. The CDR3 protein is CASSVGWAGDGKLFF. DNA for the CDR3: TGTGCCAGCAGCGTCGGTTGGGCAGGGGATGGAAAACTGTTTTTT.

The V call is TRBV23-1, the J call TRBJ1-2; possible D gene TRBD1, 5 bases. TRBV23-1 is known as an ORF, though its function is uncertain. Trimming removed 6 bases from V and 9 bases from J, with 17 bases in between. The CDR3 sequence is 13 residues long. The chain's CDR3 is CASSLGGVVSYTF. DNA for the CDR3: TGCGCCAGCAGCTTGGGGGGAGTTGTGAGCTACACCTTC.

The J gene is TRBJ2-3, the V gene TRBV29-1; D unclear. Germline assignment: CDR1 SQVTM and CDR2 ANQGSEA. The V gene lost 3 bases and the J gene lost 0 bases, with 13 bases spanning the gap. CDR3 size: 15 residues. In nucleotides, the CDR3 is TGCAGCGTTGATGGTCGCGGATCAAGCACAGATACGCAGTATTTT. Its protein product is CSVDGRGSSTDTQYF.

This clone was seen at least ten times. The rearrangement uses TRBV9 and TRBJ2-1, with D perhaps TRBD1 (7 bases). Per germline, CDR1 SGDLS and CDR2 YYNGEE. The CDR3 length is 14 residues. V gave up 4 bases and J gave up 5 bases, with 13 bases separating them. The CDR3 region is CASSPRDRHNEQFF. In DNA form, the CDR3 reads TGTGCCAGCAGCCCGCGGGACAGACACAATGAGCAGTTCTTC.

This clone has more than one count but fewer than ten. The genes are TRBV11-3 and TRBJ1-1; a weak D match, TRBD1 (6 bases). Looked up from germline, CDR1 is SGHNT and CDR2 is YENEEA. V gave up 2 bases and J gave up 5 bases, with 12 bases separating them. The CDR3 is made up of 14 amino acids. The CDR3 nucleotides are TGTGCCAGCAGCTTACAGGGGAAAGGGACTGAAGCTTTCTTT. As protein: CASSLQGKGTEAFF.

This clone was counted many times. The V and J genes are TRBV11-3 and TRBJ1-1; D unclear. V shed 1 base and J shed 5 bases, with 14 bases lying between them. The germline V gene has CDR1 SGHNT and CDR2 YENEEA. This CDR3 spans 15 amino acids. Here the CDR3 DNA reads TGTGCCAGCAGCTTAGTTATCGGGGTTCGTACTGAAGCTTTCTTT. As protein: CASSLVIGVRTEAFF.

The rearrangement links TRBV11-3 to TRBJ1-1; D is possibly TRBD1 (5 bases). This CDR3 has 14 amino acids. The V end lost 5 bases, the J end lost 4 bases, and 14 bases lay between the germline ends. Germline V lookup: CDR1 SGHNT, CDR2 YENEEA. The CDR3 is CASSRGREGTEAFF. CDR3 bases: TGTGCCAGCAGCAGGGGCAGGGAGGGCACTGAAGCTTTCTTT.

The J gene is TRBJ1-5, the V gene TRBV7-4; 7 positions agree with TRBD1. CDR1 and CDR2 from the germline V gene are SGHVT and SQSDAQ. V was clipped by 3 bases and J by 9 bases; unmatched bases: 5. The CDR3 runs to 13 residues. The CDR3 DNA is TGTGCCAGCAGCTTTGACAGGGACCGGCCCCAGCATTTT. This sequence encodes CASSFDRDRPQHF.

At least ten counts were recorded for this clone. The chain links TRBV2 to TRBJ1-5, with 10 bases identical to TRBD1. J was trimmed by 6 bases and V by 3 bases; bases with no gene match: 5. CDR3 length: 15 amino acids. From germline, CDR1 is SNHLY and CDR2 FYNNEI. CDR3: CASSDRQGAAQPQHF. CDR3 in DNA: TGTGCCAGCAGTGATAGACAGGGGGCAGCTCAGCCCCAGCATTTT.

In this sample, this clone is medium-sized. The DNA for the CDR3 is TGCGCCAGCAACAGGGACGCGTACAATGAGCAGTTCTTC. Protein sequence: CASNRDAYNEQFF. The chain joins TRBV10-2 to TRBJ2-1; TRBD1 might be the D (6 bases). The CDR3 has 13 amino acids. Trimming cost V 7 bases and J 4 bases, with 11 bases left between them. Germline CDR1 is WSHSY and CDR2 is SAAADI.